This T cell receptor (delta chain) was obtained from a study of gammadelta T cells in human blood (TCRdb year 2020). What the work shows at the level of the full study, not this receptor alone: The study reported that microbial exposure appeared to drive polyclonal expansion of innate gamma-delta T cells immediately after birth.

The library relied on RT-PCR. TCRdb shows the sequencer as Illumina MiSeq. TCRdb reran clone calling on the public reads with CATT; rows sharing one DNA sequence were then combined. Here the sample has fewer than 2,000 delta-chain clones; 6.5% occur a single time. The top ten constitute approximately 8.4% of the sample. Spanning cysteine to phenylalanine, the CDR3 consists of 18 amino acids. Just the 54-base CDR3 DNA is kept, in frame starting at base 1. From the germline V gene, CDR1 is TSWWSYY and CDR2 is QGS. V ends up 4 bases short and J 2 bases short, with an unmatched junction base count of 5. Regarding this clone: The antigen this receptor binds is unknown. Base quality data are lacking; no much larger clone is found one base away.

The sequencing sample was made of non-Vgamma9Vdelta2 gamma-delta T cells from fetal blood. The sequence derives from a human fetus. The V and J segments used are TRDV1 and TRDJ3; TRDD3 fits 10 bases in the junction. The DNA reads as follows: TGTGCTCTTGGGGTTTACTGGGGGATTACCTGGGACACCCGACAGATGTTTTTC. Translated, it gives CALGVYWGITWDTRQMFF.